A selection of T cell receptor beta chains follows, all from one sample in a study of T cell responses to AZD1222 COVID-19 vaccine. Generated by immunoSEQ multiplex PCR, the TCRdb table keeps only in-frame clones and is missing some. Of around 78,000 clones in the sample, 75% to 95% are singletons; the top ten hold 4.5% to 5.5%. Sequenced material: peripheral blood, taken on day 0 of MenACWY control vaccination. These receptors were collected from an adult in good health. Both conserved end residues are part of each CDR3. A D gene is named only where the DNA matches it firmly. Rows may omit the clone size; those that give it use once, few, many or a size class.

cdr3_length clone_size d_call j_call v_call cdr3_aa cdr3_nt
12 . . TRBJ1-5 TRBV19 CASRTGIQPQHF TGTGCCAGTAGAACAGGGATACAGCCCCAGCATTTT
17 . TRBD2 TRBJ2-1 TRBV2 CASSEDLAGGGLNEQFF TGTGCCAGCAGTGAAGACCTAGCGGGAGGTGGGCTCAATGAGCAGTTCTTC
15 . . TRBJ1-1 TRBV5-1 CASSYEGNENTEAFF TGCGCCAGCTCATACGAGGGGAACGAGAACACTGAAGCTTTCTTT
12 . TRBD1 TRBJ1-1 TRBV10-3 CATGQGNTEAFF TGTGCCACCGGACAGGGGAACACTGAAGCTTTCTTT
14 . TRBD2 TRBJ2-1 TRBV4-2 CASSGTSGYNEQFF TGTGCCAGCAGCGGGACTAGCGGGTACAATGAGCAGTTCTTC
13 . . TRBJ1-1 TRBV27 CASSGAHRAEAFF TGTGCCAGCAGTGGTGCGCACCGCGCTGAAGCTTTCTTT
16 . TRBD2 TRBJ2-7 TRBV5-6 CASSLGRGLRASEQYF TGTGCCAGCAGCTTGGGGCGGGGACTACGGGCCTCCGAGCAGTACTTC
16 . . TRBJ1-4 TRBV19 CASSISGISTNEKLFF TGTGCCAGTAGTATAAGTGGCATTTCAACTAATGAAAAACTGTTTTTT
14 . . TRBJ1-1 TRBV5-4 CASSSVPGNTEAFF TGTGCCAGCAGTTCCGTCCCAGGGAACACTGAAGCTTTCTTT
13 . . TRBJ1-1 TRBV19 CASPNPGYTEAFF TGTGCCAGTCCAAACCCGGGGTACACTGAAGCTTTCTTT
13 . TRBD2 TRBJ2-1 TRBV30 CAWKASGNWEQFF TGTGCCTGGAAGGCTAGCGGGAATTGGGAGCAGTTCTTC
13 once . TRBJ2-7 TRBV12-3/TRBV12-4 CASSPTQAYEQYF TGTGCCAGCAGCCCGACACAAGCCTACGAGCAGTACTTC
20 . TRBD2 TRBJ2-7 TRBV27 CASSPTYGAGEREGQAEQYF TGTGCCAGCAGTCCGACCTACGGGGCGGGGGAGCGGGAGGGCCAGGCCGAGCAGTACTTC
15 . . TRBJ2-6 TRBV7-9 CASSTPGAGANVLTF TGTGCCAGCAGCACCCCAGGGGCTGGGGCCAACGTCCTGACTTTC
11 . . TRBJ2-3 TRBV10-1 CASWRTDTQYF TGCGCCAGCTGGCGCACAGATACGCAGTATTTT
16 . TRBD2 TRBJ2-2 TRBV5-1 CASSTTLAGPVGELFF TGCGCCAGCAGCACTACTCTAGCGGGACCCGTCGGGGAGCTGTTTTTT
15 . . TRBJ1-1 TRBV27 CASSSLMASGTEAFF TGTGCCAGCAGTTCCCTCATGGCCTCCGGGACTGAAGCTTTCTTT
16 . . TRBJ1-1 TRBV18 CASSKGGTTRRTEAFF TGTGCCAGCTCTAAGGGAGGGACCACGCGAAGGACTGAAGCTTTCTTT
14 once . TRBJ2-7 TRBV6-5 CASRPGTFSGEQYF TGTGCCAGCCGTCCAGGGACATTTTCGGGCGAGCAGTACTTC
11 . . TRBJ2-7 TRBV7-2 CASSLRYEQYF TGTGCCAGCAGCTTAAGGTACGAGCAGTACTTC
14 . . TRBJ1-4 TRBV5-5 CASSLGGFNEKLFF TGTGCCAGCAGCTTGGGAGGATTCAATGAAAAACTGTTTTTT
14 . . TRBJ2-4 TRBV12-5 CASGPPLGKNIQYF TGTGCTAGTGGCCCACCCTTGGGCAAAAACATTCAGTACTTC
14 . . TRBJ2-7 TRBV28 CASRRWSQSYEQYF TGTGCCAGCAGGAGATGGTCCCAAAGCTACGAGCAGTACTTC
13 . . TRBJ1-5 TRBV5-6 CASSLAGVQPQHF TGTGCCAGCAGCTTGGCAGGGGTTCAGCCCCAGCATTTT
17 once . TRBJ1-3 TRBV4-3 CASSQLPASSSGNTIYF TGCGCCAGCAGCCAACTCCCAGCGTCTAGCTCTGGAAACACCATATATTTT
16 . TRBD1 TRBJ2-3 TRBV27 CASSTYRGRFTDTQYF TGTGCCAGCAGTACATACAGGGGGCGATTCACAGATACGCAGTATTTT
13 . . TRBJ1-1 TRBV12-3/TRBV12-4 CASSFDRNTEAFF TGTGCCAGCAGTTTCGACAGGAACACTGAAGCTTTCTTT
13 . . TRBJ2-7 TRBV7-9 CASRLRQVDEQYF TGTGCCAGCAGGCTTAGACAAGTCGACGAGCAGTACTTC
13 . . TRBJ2-7 TRBV30 CAWSSRAYYEQYF TGTGCCTGGAGTTCTCGGGCTTACTACGAGCAGTACTTC
15 . TRBD2 TRBJ2-7 TRBV18 CASSPPSGSLYEQYF TGTGCCAGCTCACCCCCTAGCGGGAGTCTGTACGAGCAGTACTTC
13 . . TRBJ2-3 TRBV19 CASSGGPGNTQYF TGTGCCAGTTCAGGGGGGCCGGGAAATACGCAGTATTTT
18 . . TRBJ1-3 TRBV7-8 CASSLRGGGLLAGNTIYF TGTGCCAGCAGCTTAAGGGGTGGAGGACTTTTAGCCGGAAACACCATATATTTT
13 . TRBD1 TRBJ1-2 TRBV28 CASHETGENGYTF TGTGCCAGCCACGAAACAGGGGAGAATGGCTACACCTTC
13 . . TRBJ2-5 TRBV7-9 CASSQAGEETQYF TGTGCCAGCAGCCAGGCTGGGGAAGAGACCCAGTACTTC
15 . . TRBJ1-1 TRBV13 CASSLLGRMNTEAFF TGTGCCAGCAGCTTATTAGGTCGGATGAACACTGAAGCTTTCTTT
14 . . TRBJ2-5 TRBV10-1 CASSESQGVETQYF TGCGCCAGCAGTGAGTCCCAGGGAGTAGAGACCCAGTACTTC
14 once . TRBJ1-4 TRBV19 CASSNFGTNEKLFF TGTGCCAGTAGTAATTTTGGTACTAATGAAAAACTGTTTTTT
14 . . TRBJ1-4 TRBV6-5 CASSGDFTNEKLFF TGTGCCAGCAGCGGGGACTTCACTAATGAAAAACTGTTTTTT
15 . . TRBJ1-6 TRBV7-2 CASSPGPENNSPLHF TGTGCCAGCAGCCCGGGACCCGAGAATAATTCACCCCTCCACTTT
13 once . TRBJ2-7 TRBV30 CAWSDRLSYEQYF TGTGCCTGGAGTGATCGGCTCTCCTACGAGCAGTACTTC